This T cell receptor beta chain was observed in a study of spatial heterogeneity in lung cancer. Time point denoted: sample taken at primary tumor resection. The donors were approximately 65 patients with non-small cell lung cancer that was early-stage and untreated. Whole RNA was taken from tumor, nontumor lung or frozen PBMC; it was then sequenced unsorted. This clonotype was picked up many times. TCRdb reprocessed the 5' RACE reads via MiXCR and lists one record per CDR3 protein. The sample includes tens of thousands of distinct CDR3 sequences, 5.2% of them seen just once. This CDR3 contains 16 residues. Germline trimming cut 2 bases from V and 4 bases from J; bases unmatched to any gene: 9. CDR1 is MNHNS and CDR2 is SASEGT in the germline V gene.

The chain uses TRBV6-1 and TRBJ2-3; 7 nucleotides line up with TRBD1. This sample comprised PBMCs, obtained at surgery. This receptor was obtained from a female donor with early-stage non-small cell lung cancer. The CDR3 nucleotides are TGTGCCAGCAGTGAACACGACAGGGTCCCTCCAGATACGCAGTATTTT. Amino acids: CASSEHDRVPPDTQYF.